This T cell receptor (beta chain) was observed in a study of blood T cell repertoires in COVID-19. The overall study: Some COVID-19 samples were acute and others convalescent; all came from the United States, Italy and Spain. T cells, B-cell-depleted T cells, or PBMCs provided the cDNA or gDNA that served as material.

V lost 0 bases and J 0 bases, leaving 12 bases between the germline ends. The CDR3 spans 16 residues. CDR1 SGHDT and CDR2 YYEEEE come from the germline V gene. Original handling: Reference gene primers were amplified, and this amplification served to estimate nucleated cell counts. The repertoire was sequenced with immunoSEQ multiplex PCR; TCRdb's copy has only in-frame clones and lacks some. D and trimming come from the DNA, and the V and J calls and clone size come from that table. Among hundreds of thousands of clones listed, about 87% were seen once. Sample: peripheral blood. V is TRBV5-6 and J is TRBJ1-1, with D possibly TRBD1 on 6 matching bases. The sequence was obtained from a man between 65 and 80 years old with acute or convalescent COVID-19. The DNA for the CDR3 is TGTGCCAGCAGCTTGGAGCGGGGGCTACTGAACACTGAAGCTTTCTTT. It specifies CASSLERGLLNTEAFF.